The 12 T cell receptor beta chains presented below share a single source sample, sequenced in a study of cytomegalovirus exposure and HLA in healthy donors. Use of 60 Vbeta and 13 Jbeta primers characterized the PCR. Sequenced by immunoSEQ multiplex PCR; TCRdb stores in-frame clones only, minus some. The table includes fewer than 150,000 clones, about 69% detected once. Source material: PBMCs. These receptors originate from a man aged 25-40 years in good health and CMV-seronegative.

The rearrangement joins TRBV29-1 to TRBJ2-1, with 11 positions matching TRBD2. This CDR3 comprises 12 residues. Germline V gene lookup returns CDR1 SQVTM and CDR2 ANQGSEA. The ends lost 6 bases at V and 7 bases at J; junction bases unmatched: 2. CDR3 in amino acids: CSVTSGKNEQFF. DNA of the CDR3: TGCAGCGTGACTAGCGGGAAGAATGAGCAGTTCTTC.

The genes are TRBV7-9 and TRBJ2-7; weak D call: TRBD2 (6 bases). V gave up 7 bases and J gave up 5 bases, with 15 bases separating them. This CDR3 region has 13 residues. The V gene's germline CDR1 is SEHNR and CDR2 FQNEAQ (reference sequence). The CDR3 DNA reads as TGTGCCAGCAAACTTGCGGGGACCAACGAGCAGTACTTC. Protein: CASKLAGTNEQYF.

This chain uses TRBV6-5 with TRBJ1-1; D is possibly TRBD1 (5 bases). The CDR3 is 14 amino acids. Trimming left V 2 bases short and J 2 bases short, with 9 bases between. CDR1 and CDR2 from the germline V gene are MNHEY and SVGAGI. CDR3 sequence (DNA): TGTGCCAGCAGTTACGCAGGGATTAACACTGAAGCTTTCTTT. This encodes CASSYAGINTEAFF.

This clone has a handful of counts. The chain has TRBV28 and TRBJ2-5; D perhaps matches TRBD2 (5 bases). Between the trimmed V and J ends, which lost 5 bases and 5 bases, there was a span of 18 bases. CDR1 is MDHEN, CDR2 SYDVKM, per germline. The length of the CDR3 is 15 residues. The CDR3: CASSRTEGRLETQYF. The CDR3 DNA is TGTGCCAGCAGTAGAACAGAGGGCCGTTTGGAGACCCAGTACTTC.

The gene calls are TRBV2 and TRBJ1-2, with 9 bases matching TRBD1. The CDR3 length is 13 residues. After removal of 8 bases from V and 5 bases from J, the junction contained 6 bases not matched to a gene. Looked up from germline, CDR1 is SNHLY and CDR2 is FYNNEI. The CDR3 DNA reads TGTGCCAGCGTCCGGGACAGGGATTATGGCTACACCTTC. It codes for CASVRDRDYGYTF.

This chain uses TRBV14 with TRBJ1-4; unclear D gene. Germline CDR1 is SGHDN and CDR2 is FVKESK. The CDR3 extends over 15 amino acids. V lost 2 bases to trimming and J lost 2 bases, with 9 bases between them. The CDR3 nucleotides are TGTGCCAGCAGCCAACGGAGTAGTACTAATGAAAAACTGTTTTTT. Its protein product is CASSQRSSTNEKLFF.

Details on this clone: Distinct nucleotide sequences in the sample also encode this CDR3. The chain joins TRBV7-2 to TRBJ2-7; TRBD1 might be the D (6 bases). Trimming removed 5 bases from V and 3 bases from J, with 11 bases in between. CDR1 is SGHTA, CDR2 FQGNSA, per germline. There are 13 residues in the CDR3. The CDR3 coding sequence is TGTGCCAGCAGCCCACCGACAGGCTACGAGCAGTACTTC. Translated, it gives CASSPPTGYEQYF.

The chain joins TRBV6-6 to TRBJ2-7; 7 bases are shared with TRBD1. Per the germline V gene, CDR1 is MNHNY and CDR2 is SVGAGI (reference sequence). V lost 4 bases and J lost 6; bases outside the gene matches: 6. This CDR3 is 13 amino acids long. In nucleotides, the CDR3 is TGTGCCAGCAGTTCGCACAGGGGTGGCGAGCAGTACTTC. Its protein is CASSSHRGGEQYF.

V usage is TRBV2 and J usage is TRBJ2-1; the match to TRBD2 covers 8 bases. The CDR3 contains 15 residues. With V trimmed by 8 bases and J by 0 bases, 6 bases remained unmatched. Germline assignment: CDR1 SNHLY and CDR2 FYNNEI. CDR3 loop: CASVERESSYNEQFF. The CDR3 DNA reads TGTGCCAGCGTCGAGCGGGAGAGCTCCTACAATGAGCAGTTCTTC.

This chain links TRBV27 with TRBJ2-2, with 7 bases that match TRBD1. J gave up 6 bases and V 4 bases, and 2 bases lay outside the gene matches. The V gene's germline CDR1 is MNHEY and CDR2 SMNVEV (reference sequence). The CDR3 runs 13 residues. The CDR3: CASSSGGPGELFF. CDR3 coding DNA: TGTGCCAGCAGTTCAGGGGGACCCGGGGAGCTGTTTTTT.

The rearrangement joins TRBV29-1 to TRBJ2-3, with 7 bases matching TRBD1. CDR1 is SQVTM, CDR2 ANQGSEA, per germline. This CDR3 contains 12 residues. The trim removed 6 bases at V and 4 bases at J, leaving 4 bases unmatched. The CDR3 reads CSVDTGADTQYF. The CDR3 DNA reads as TGCAGCGTAGACACAGGGGCAGATACGCAGTATTTT.

The CDR3 DNA reads as TGTGCCAGCAGCCTCTGGACTAGCGGGACCCCAGATACGCAGTATTTT. Its protein is CASSLWTSGTPDTQYF. This rearrangement joins TRBV7-2 to TRBJ2-3; TRBD2 matches at 12 bases. The V and J ends lost 5 bases and 4 bases, in that order; junction bases with no gene match: 7. This CDR3 has 16 residues. Germline assignment: CDR1 SGHTA and CDR2 FQGNSA.